What follows are 17 T cell receptor beta chains derived from one specimen sequenced in a study of T cells expressing NK-cell markers. Following a re-call of the 5' RACE reads, TCRdb has one entry per CDR3 protein and lacks DNA. This specimen shows fewer than 400,000 distinct CDR3 sequences; the ten leading clones hold about 10%. Sequencing used blood T cells: a sorted CD56 or NKG2C T cell subset, CD4+ or CD8+ T cells, or bulk PBMC T cells (not recorded which). These receptors came from a woman aged 45-59 years in good health.

The chain links TRBV7-9 to TRBJ2-3; the D call from TCRdb, TRBD2, cannot be confirmed without DNA. This CDR3 comprises 16 residues. Germline values: CDR1 SEHNR, CDR2 FQNEAQ (reference sequence). CDR3 in amino acids: CASSSISGSGTDTQYF.

The chain has TRBV5-1 and TRBJ2-2; the TCRdb D gene call, TRBD2, has no DNA to confirm it. Germline CDR1 and CDR2: SGHRS and YFSETQ. CDR3 length: 15 residues. The CDR3 protein is CASSSLRVHTGELFF.

The chain links TRBV5-1 to TRBJ2-3; the D call from TCRdb, TRBD2, cannot be confirmed without DNA. This CDR3 is built from 14 residues. Germline assignment: CDR1 SGHRS and CDR2 YFSETQ. The CDR3 reads CASSLRQGGDTQYF.

This rearrangement joins TRBV5-1 to TRBJ2-4; as DNA is missing, the TRBD1 call by TCRdb cannot be tested. From germline, CDR1 is SGHRS and CDR2 YFSETQ. The CDR3 spans 16 residues. The CDR3 region is CASSLDLGTELDIQYF.

The V gene is TRBV7-2, the J gene TRBJ2-1; the TCRdb D gene call, TRBD2, has no DNA to confirm it. There are 13 residues in the CDR3. CDR1 and CDR2 from the germline V gene are SGHTA and FQGNSA. Here the CDR3 reads CASSAPGLAEQFF.

The chain couples TRBV13 to TRBJ1-5; lacking DNA, the TRBD1 call made by TCRdb goes unchecked. This CDR3 comprises 15 residues. From germline, CDR1 is PRHDT and CDR2 FYEKMQ (reference sequence). CDR3 in amino acids: CASSLRQDSNQPQHF.

This chain connects TRBV20-1 to TRBJ2-1; TCRdb selects TRBD2, and the lack of DNA leaves this call unchecked. The CDR3 consists of 15 residues. Germline V gives CDR1 DFQATT, CDR2 SNEGSKA (reference sequence). The CDR3 protein is CSAPSGGAPGNEQFF.

V gene TRBV11-3 combines with J gene TRBJ2-1; TCRdb returns TRBD1, unconfirmable since there is no DNA. The CDR3 has 18 amino acids. Germline CDR1 is SGHNT and CDR2 is YENEEA. CDR3 amino acids: CASSLGPKEGTGGYEQFF.

The chain combines TRBV25-1 with TRBJ2-3; TCRdb gives TRBD2 as the D gene, but with no DNA this cannot be confirmed. The CDR3 is made up of 14 amino acids. Germline V gives CDR1 MGHDK, CDR2 SYGVNS. This CDR3 reads CASSRREEVDTQYF.

This sequence joins TRBV20-1 and TRBJ1-4; there is no DNA to check the TCRdb D call of TRBD1. The CDR3 has 14 amino acids. CDR1 and CDR2 from the germline V gene are DFQATT and SNEGSKA (reference sequence). Here the CDR3 reads CSARVVALNEKLFF.

This rearrangement joins TRBV18 to TRBJ2-5; TCRdb reports TRBD2, a call that lacks DNA to check it against. CDR3 length: 16 amino acids. Germline CDR1 reads KGHSH; CDR2 reads LQKENI. The CDR3: CASSPRQGTSGETQYF.

V gene TRBV7-3 combines with J gene TRBJ2-5; TCRdb's D gene call, TRBD1, goes unchecked for lack of DNA. Germline CDR1 is SGHTA and CDR2 is FQGTGA. This CDR3 is 13 amino acids long. The CDR3 sequence: CASSQGQGSSQYF.

V is TRBV15 and J is TRBJ2-2; as DNA is missing, the TRBD1 call by TCRdb cannot be tested. The CDR3 length is 14 residues. The germline V gene encodes CDR1 LNHNV and CDR2 YYDKDF (reference sequence). The CDR3: CATKFDRVTGELFF.

The chain couples TRBV7-2 to TRBJ2-3; TCRdb gives TRBD2 as the D gene, but with no DNA this cannot be confirmed. CDR1 and CDR2 from the germline V gene are SGHTA and FQGNSA. The length of the CDR3 is 16 residues. The CDR3: CASSLWGLLSTDTQYF.

The genes are TRBV9 and TRBJ1-2. Germline CDR1 SGDLS, CDR2 YYNGEE. The CDR3 loop spans 15 amino acids. CDR3 region: CASTIGGILNYGYTF.

The chain is built from TRBV11-2 and TRBJ2-2. The CDR3 has 16 residues. Germline V CDR1 and CDR2: SGHAT, FQNNGV. The CDR3 is CASSSISGVGTGELFF.

This chain joins TRBV12-3 or TRBV12-4 and TRBJ1-3; TCRdb proposes TRBD1, but this gene call is untestable without DNA. The CDR3 consists of 16 residues. CDR3 protein: CASSLGGHLSGNTIYF.